This TCR beta chain stems from a study of shared clonotypes between healthy human individuals. CD45RO-negative, CCR7-selected cells formed the naive CD8 fraction, which excluded terminally differentiated effector memory CD45RA+ cells. Every subset's genomic DNA went evenly onto several immunoSEQ plates. Methods used by the authors: Junction-only immunoSEQ sequences carried no quality scores, so filtering differed. Produced via immunoSEQ multiplex PCR; TCRdb's table is partial and in-frame only. V and J calls and clone size are those listed in that table; D and trimming were worked out from the DNA. The sample has about 1,900,000 clones, approximately 94% seen once. V lost 4 bases and J 2 bases, leaving 15 bases between the germline ends. CDR1 is SQVTM, CDR2 ANQGSEA, per germline. The CDR3 is made up of 14 amino acids. Study conclusions and caveats: The authors expected sequencing depth to affect clonotype sharing among donors.

A remark on this clone: What it binds is unknown.

The sample consisted of naive CD8+ T cells sorted from blood. The chain combines TRBV29-1 with TRBJ2-7; D is ambiguous. This TCR derives from a man aged 18 to 35 in good health. The CDR3: CSVVSRAAAYEQYF. The CDR3 bases are TGCAGCGTTGTCTCCCGGGCGGCAGCCTACGAGCAGTACTTC.